These T cell receptor beta chains were read from a single sample in a study of T cell responses to AZD1222 COVID-19 vaccine. Libraries were prepared by immunoSEQ multiplex PCR; TCRdb keeps only in-frame clonotypes and omits some of them. The table shows fewer than 130,000 clones, with approximately 96% occurring only once. Source: peripheral blood, taken on day 0 of AZD1222 vaccination. Receptor source: an adult in good health. Each CDR3 is given with its conserved first and last residue. D genes are given only for firm matches. Where a row states a size, it is once, few, many or the class of an expanded clone; other rows omit it.

>.|TRBV10-3|TRBD1|TRBJ1-1
TGTGCCATCAGTGAACCGGGACAGGGCCCTGAAGCTTTCTTT
CAISEPGQGPEAFF
>.|TRBV7-6|.|TRBJ1-3
TGTGCCAGCAGTCTAGCGGCGGGAAACACCATATATTTT
CASSLAAGNTIYF
>.|TRBV27|.|TRBJ1-2
TGTGCCACCCGTGGGGCCCCCTATGGCTACACCTTC
CATRGAPYGYTF
>.|TRBV11-2|.|TRBJ2-1
TGTGCCAGCAGCTTCCTTGGGGGAACCAATGAGCAGTTCTTC
CASSFLGGTNEQFF
>.|TRBV7-3|TRBD2|TRBJ2-2
TGTGCCAGCAGCCCGGATAGCGGGAGGACTACCGGGGAGCTGTTTTTT
CASSPDSGRTTGELFF
>.|TRBV7-3|TRBD2|TRBJ2-3
TGTGCCAGCAGCCGTAGCGGGAGAGGGACAGATACGCAGTATTTT
CASSRSGRGTDTQYF
>.|TRBV4-1|.|TRBJ1-4
TGCGCCAGCAGCCCCTTAGGGGGTAATGAAAAACTGTTTTTT
CASSPLGGNEKLFF
>few|TRBV2|.|TRBJ2-1
TGTGCCAGTATACAGGGCAATGAGCAGTTCTTC
CASIQGNEQFF
>.|TRBV27|TRBD1|TRBJ1-2
TGTGCCAGCAGTACCGGGACAGGCAGGGACTATGGCTACACCTTC
CASSTGTGRDYGYTF
>.|TRBV19|TRBD1|TRBJ1-2
TGTGCCAGTAGTCCCTCGGGACAGGTTGGCTACACCTTC
CASSPSGQVGYTF
>.|TRBV5-1|.|TRBJ1-3
TGCGCCAGCCATTCCAGCTCTGGAAACACCATATATTTT
CASHSSSGNTIYF
>.|TRBV28|.|TRBJ1-5
TGTGCCAGCAGTTTATATAGATCTACAAATCAGCCCCAGCATTTT
CASSLYRSTNQPQHF
>once|TRBV6-2/TRBV6-3|TRBD1|TRBJ1-5
TGTGCCAGCAGTTACTCCTCGTCCCGGGACAGGGTCGGACAGCCCCAGCATTTT
CASSYSSSRDRVGQPQHF
>.|TRBV7-6|.|TRBJ2-1
TGTGCCAGCAGCTTAGCGGGCAGCACCTACAATGAGCAGTTCTTC
CASSLAGSTYNEQFF
>.|TRBV19|TRBD1|TRBJ1-2
TGTGCCAGTAGTACTTACGCCCGGGACAGCTATGGCTACACCTTC
CASSTYARDSYGYTF
>.|TRBV12-5|.|TRBJ1-1
TGTGCTAGTGGGTCGGCGGGGTACACTGAAGCTTTCTTT
CASGSAGYTEAFF
>once|TRBV2|.|TRBJ1-5
TGTGCCAGCAGTGGCGACAGCCCCAATCAGCCCCAGCATTTT
CASSGDSPNQPQHF
>.|TRBV18|.|TRBJ2-1
TGTGCCAGCTCACTGGCAGGGTTCGGCAATGAGCAGTTCTTC
CASSLAGFGNEQFF
>once|TRBV11-2|.|TRBJ1-6
TGTGCCAGCGAAGCGCAGGGAAATTCACCCCTCCACTTT
CASEAQGNSPLHF
>once|TRBV7-3|.|TRBJ1-1
TGTGCCAGCAGCACAACCGGGACGAGGGCGCATGAAGCTTTCTTT
CASSTTGTRAHEAFF
>.|TRBV3-1/TRBV3-2|TRBD1|TRBJ1-1
TGTGCCAGCAGCCACCCAGGGGGTGGGGCTTTCTTT
CASSHPGGGAFF
>.|TRBV5-1|.|TRBJ2-1
TGCGCCAGCAGCTCCTTTGGGGGGGGCCGGCCCAATGAGCAGTTCTTC
CASSSFGGGRPNEQFF
>.|TRBV9|TRBD1|TRBJ1-2
TGTGCCAGCAGCGTAGAGGACAGGCCTTGGGGCTACACCTTC
CASSVEDRPWGYTF
>.|TRBV12-3/TRBV12-4|TRBD1|TRBJ1-3
TGTGCCACCGACAGGGCTGGAAACACCATATATTTT
CATDRAGNTIYF
>.|TRBV28|.|TRBJ2-3
TGTGCCAGCAGTTTTTTTGATACGCAGTATTTT
CASSFFDTQYF
>once|TRBV24-1|.|TRBJ1-2
TGTGCCACCAGTGATTCGGGGGGGTTGAGCTATGGCTACACCTTC
CATSDSGGLSYGYTF
>once|TRBV28|.|TRBJ1-2
TGTGCCAGCAGTTTTTCCAACTATGGCTACACCTTC
CASSFSNYGYTF
>.|TRBV18|.|TRBJ1-6
TGTGCCAGCTCACCACCGACAAGCCGATCTAATTCACCCCTCCACTTT
CASSPPTSRSNSPLHF
>.|TRBV9|.|TRBJ1-1
TGTGCCAGCAGCGTACAGGGGAACACTGAAGCTTTCTTT
CASSVQGNTEAFF
>.|TRBV4-1|.|TRBJ1-1
TGCGCCAGCAGCCAAGATGGGATGGTAGCTTTCTTT
CASSQDGMVAFF
>.|TRBV2|.|TRBJ1-4
TGTGCCAGCAGACTGATGAATGAAAAACTGTTTTTT
CASRLMNEKLFF
>.|TRBV12-5|.|TRBJ2-7
TGTGCTAGTGGTCTTACCGACAGGAGCCCCTACGAGCAGTACTTC
CASGLTDRSPYEQYF
>few|TRBV10-3|.|TRBJ1-2
TGTGCCATCAGTGACGGGGGTGATGGCTACACCTTC
CAISDGGDGYTF
>.|TRBV7-8|.|TRBJ2-7
TGTGCCAGCAGCTCCCAGCGGCTAGCTTTCGGTGAGCAGTACTTC
CASSSQRLAFGEQYF
>.|TRBV6-2/TRBV6-3|TRBD1|TRBJ1-5
TGTGCCAGCAGTAAAAAGGACAGGGCCAGCAATCAGCCCCAGCATTTT
CASSKKDRASNQPQHF
>once|TRBV4-1|.|TRBJ2-2
TGCGCCAGCAGCCAAGCGACCTCCGGGGCCACCGGGGAGCTGTTTTTT
CASSQATSGATGELFF
>.|TRBV29-1|.|TRBJ1-5
TGCAGCGCCTCGACGGGGGGAAATCAGCCCCAGCATTTT
CSASTGGNQPQHF
>.|TRBV19|.|TRBJ1-1
TGTGCCAGTAGTATAGGATCAAACGCTGAAGCTTTCTTT
CASSIGSNAEAFF
>few|TRBV5-6|TRBD2|TRBJ2-1
TGTGCCAGCAGCTCATACCCACTAGCGGGAGTGGGGGAGCAGTTCTTC
CASSSYPLAGVGEQFF
>.|TRBV19|.|TRBJ1-1
TGTACCAGTAGTATCGTTCCGGTGGGGGAGGGAAACACTGAAGCTTTCTTT
CTSSIVPVGEGNTEAFF
>.|TRBV10-3|.|TRBJ1-2
TGTGCCATCAGAAATCCCGGGACAACCTATGGCTACACCTTC
CAIRNPGTTYGYTF
>once|TRBV9|TRBD1|TRBJ1-1
TGTGCCAGCAGCGAAACAGGGGGCAGATGGGGTGAAGCTTTCTTT
CASSETGGRWGEAFF
>.|TRBV6-4|TRBD1|TRBJ2-2
TGTGCCACAAAAGACACGGGACAGGGGGACACCGGGGAGCTGTTTTTT
CATKDTGQGDTGELFF
>.|TRBV5-6|.|TRBJ2-5
TGTGCCAGCAGCTCAGGGGAGACCCAGTACTTC
CASSSGETQYF
>.|TRBV11-3|.|TRBJ1-1
TGTGCCAGCAGCCGTGTGGGGGGTAAGACGAACACTGAAGCTTTCTTT
CASSRVGGKTNTEAFF
>.|TRBV5-4|.|TRBJ2-1
TGTGCCAGCAGCTTATCCGACTCCTACAATGAGCAGTTCTTC
CASSLSDSYNEQFF
>.|TRBV5-8|.|TRBJ2-5
TGTGCCAGCAGCCGGACGGGGGCTGGAGAGACCCAGTACTTC
CASSRTGAGETQYF
>.|TRBV28|.|TRBJ1-5
TGTGCCAGCAGTTTCGGGCCGGACCCCCAGCATTTT
CASSFGPDPQHF